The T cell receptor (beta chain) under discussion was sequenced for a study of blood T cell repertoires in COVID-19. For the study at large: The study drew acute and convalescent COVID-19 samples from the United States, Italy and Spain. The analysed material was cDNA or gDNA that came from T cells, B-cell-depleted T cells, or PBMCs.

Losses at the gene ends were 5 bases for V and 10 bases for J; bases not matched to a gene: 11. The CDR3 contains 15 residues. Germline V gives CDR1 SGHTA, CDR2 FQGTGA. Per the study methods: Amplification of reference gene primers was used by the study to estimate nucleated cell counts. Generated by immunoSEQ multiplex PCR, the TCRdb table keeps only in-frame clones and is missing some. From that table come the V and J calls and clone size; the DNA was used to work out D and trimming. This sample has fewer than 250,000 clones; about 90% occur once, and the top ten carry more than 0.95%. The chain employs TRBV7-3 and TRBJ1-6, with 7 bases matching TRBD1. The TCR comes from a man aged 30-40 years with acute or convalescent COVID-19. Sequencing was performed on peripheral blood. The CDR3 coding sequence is TGTGCCAGCAGCGCACAGGGGCCAAACCGATCACCCCTCCACTTT. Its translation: CASSAQGPNRSPLHF.